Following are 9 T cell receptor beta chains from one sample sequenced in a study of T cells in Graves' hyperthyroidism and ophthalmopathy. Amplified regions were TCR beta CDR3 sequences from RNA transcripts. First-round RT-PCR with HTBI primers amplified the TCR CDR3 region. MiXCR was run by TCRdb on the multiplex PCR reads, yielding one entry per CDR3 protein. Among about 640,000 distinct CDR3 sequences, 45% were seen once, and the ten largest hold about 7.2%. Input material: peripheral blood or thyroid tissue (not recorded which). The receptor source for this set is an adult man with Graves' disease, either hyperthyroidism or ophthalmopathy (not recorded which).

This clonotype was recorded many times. CDR3: CAISETGYEQYF. Written as DNA, the CDR3 is TGTGCCATCAGTGAGACGGGCTACGAGCAGTACTTC. The V call is TRBV10-3, the J call TRBJ2-7; D is undetermined. Per germline, CDR1 ENHRY and CDR2 SYGVKD. V lost 2 bases to trimming and J lost 3 bases, with 5 bases between them. This CDR3 region has 12 residues.

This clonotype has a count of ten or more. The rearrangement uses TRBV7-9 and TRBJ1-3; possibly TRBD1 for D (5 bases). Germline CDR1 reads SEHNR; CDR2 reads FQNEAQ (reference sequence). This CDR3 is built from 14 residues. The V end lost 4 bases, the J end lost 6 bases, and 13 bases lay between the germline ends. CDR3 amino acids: CASSSGLYENTIYF. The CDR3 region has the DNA TGTGCCAGCAGCTCGGGACTTTACGAAAACACCATATATTTT.

The CDR3 sequence is CASSESSLRVYEQYF. The CDR3 bases are TGTGCCAGCAGCGAAAGCTCCCTCCGGGTTTACGAGCAGTACTTC. The chain has TRBV11-2 and TRBJ2-7; no clear D gene. Per the germline V gene, CDR1 is SGHAT and CDR2 is FQNNGV. Trimming removed 5 bases at V and 4 bases at J, with 18 bases between. CDR3 length: 15 residues.

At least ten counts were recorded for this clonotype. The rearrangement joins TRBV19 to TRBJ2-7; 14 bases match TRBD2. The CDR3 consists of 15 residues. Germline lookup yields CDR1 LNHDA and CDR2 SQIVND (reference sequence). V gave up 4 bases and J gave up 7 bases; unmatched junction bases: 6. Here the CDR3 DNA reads TGTGCCAGTAGTACGGGGACTAGCGGGAGTAGTGAGCAGTACTTC. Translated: CASSTGTSGSSEQYF.

This chain's CDR3 is CASSRTGGAERLNSPLHF. CDR3 nucleotides: TGTGCCAGCAGTCGAACAGGGGGGGCTGAGAGGCTGAATTCACCCCTCCACTTT. The V and J genes are TRBV11-2 and TRBJ1-6; TRBD1 matches at 8 bases. V lost 6 bases to trimming and J lost 7 bases; unmatched junction nucleotides: 17. The germline gives CDR1 SGHAT, CDR2 FQNNGV. The CDR3 runs 18 residues.

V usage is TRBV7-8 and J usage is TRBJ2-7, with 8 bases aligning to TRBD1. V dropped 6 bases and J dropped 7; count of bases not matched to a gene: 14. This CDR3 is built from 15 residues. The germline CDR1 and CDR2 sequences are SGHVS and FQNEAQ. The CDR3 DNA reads TGTGCCAGCAGTTTCCGGCAGGGGGCCGCCTGGGAGCAGTACTTC. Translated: CASSFRQGAAWEQYF.

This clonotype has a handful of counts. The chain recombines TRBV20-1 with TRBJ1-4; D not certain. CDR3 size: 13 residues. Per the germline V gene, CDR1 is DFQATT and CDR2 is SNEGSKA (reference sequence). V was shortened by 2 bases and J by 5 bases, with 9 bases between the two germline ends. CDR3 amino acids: CSARSRTNEKLFF. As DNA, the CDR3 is TGCAGTGCTAGATCCCGGACCAATGAAAAACTGTTTTTT.

The CDR3: CAISERLRQETQYF. The CDR3 nucleotides read TGTGCCATCAGTGAGAGACTGAGACAAGAGACCCAGTACTTC. The chain recombines TRBV10-3 with TRBJ2-5; D call uncertain. The germline V and J ends were trimmed by 2 bases and 2 bases, with 9 bases remaining between them. The length of the CDR3 is 14 residues. In germline, CDR1 is ENHRY, CDR2 SYGVKD.

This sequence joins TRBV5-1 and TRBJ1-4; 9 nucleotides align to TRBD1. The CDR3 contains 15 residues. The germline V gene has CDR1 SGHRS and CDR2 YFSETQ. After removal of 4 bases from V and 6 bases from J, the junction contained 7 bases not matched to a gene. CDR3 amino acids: CASSPGGDRDEKLFF. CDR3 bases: TGCGCCAGCAGCCCTGGGGGGGACAGGGATGAAAAACTGTTTTTT.